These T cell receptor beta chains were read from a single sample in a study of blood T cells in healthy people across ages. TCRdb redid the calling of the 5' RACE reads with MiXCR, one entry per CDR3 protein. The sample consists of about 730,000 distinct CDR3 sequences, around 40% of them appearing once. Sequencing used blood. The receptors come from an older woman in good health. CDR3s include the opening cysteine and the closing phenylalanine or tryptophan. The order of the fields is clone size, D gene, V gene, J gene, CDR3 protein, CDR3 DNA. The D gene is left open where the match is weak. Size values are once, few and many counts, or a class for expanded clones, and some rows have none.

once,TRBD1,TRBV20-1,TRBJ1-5,CSAGQGEPQHF,TGCAGTGCTGGACAGGGTGAGCCCCAGCATTTT
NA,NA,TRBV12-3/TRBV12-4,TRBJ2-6,CASTPTKGGSGANVLTF,TGTGCCAGCACGCCAACCAAGGGGGGCTCTGGGGCCAACGTCCTGACTTTC
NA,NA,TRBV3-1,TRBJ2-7,CASSPSSGGLHEQYF,TGTGCCAGCAGCCCCTCATCTGGGGGTTTGCACGAGCAGTACTTC
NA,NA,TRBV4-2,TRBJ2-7,CASSQGSARPQYF,TGTGCCAGCAGCCAAGGGTCAGCTAGGCCGCAGTACTTC
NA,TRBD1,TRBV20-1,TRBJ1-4,CSAPGTGSEKLFF,TGCAGTGCTCCCGGGACAGGGAGTGAAAAACTGTTTTTT
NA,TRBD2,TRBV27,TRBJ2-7,CASSLSLAGGPLEQYF,TGTGCCAGCAGTTTGTCGCTAGCGGGAGGGCCCCTCGAGCAGTACTTC
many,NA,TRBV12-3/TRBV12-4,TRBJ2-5,CASSFLGEETQYF,TGTGCCAGCAGTTTTTTGGGGGAAGAGACCCAGTACTTC
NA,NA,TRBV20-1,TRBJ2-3,CSARGGIPTDTQYF,TGCAGTGCTAGGGGCGGCATACCTACAGATACGCAGTATTTT
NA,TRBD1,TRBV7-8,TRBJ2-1,CASSPGTGGGNEQFF,TGTGCCAGCAGCCCCGGGACAGGGGGCGGGAATGAGCAGTTCTTC
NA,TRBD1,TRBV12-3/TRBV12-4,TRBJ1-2,CVSNLGQGYYGYTF,TGTGTCAGCAACCTCGGACAGGGGTACTATGGCTACACCTTC
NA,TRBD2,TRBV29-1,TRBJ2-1,CSVTPKLAGGWINEQFF,TGCAGCGTAACCCCAAAACTAGCGGGAGGATGGATTAATGAGCAGTTCTTC
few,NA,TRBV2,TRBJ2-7,CAPGKGESYEQYF,TGTGCCCCCGGTAAGGGGGAATCCTACGAGCAGTACTTC
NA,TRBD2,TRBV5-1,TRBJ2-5,CASSLATSGDGETQYF,TGCGCCAGCAGCTTAGCGACTAGCGGGGACGGGGAGACCCAGTACTTC
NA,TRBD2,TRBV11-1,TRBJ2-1,CASTVLSSGGYNEQFF,TGTGCCAGCACCGTATTATCTAGCGGGGGCTACAATGAGCAGTTCTTC
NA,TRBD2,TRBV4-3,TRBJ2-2,CASSHRPGLAPTGELFF,TGCGCCAGCAGCCACCGACCGGGACTAGCGCCCACCGGGGAGCTGTTTTTT
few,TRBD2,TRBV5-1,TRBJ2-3,CASSLALDTSGASTDTQYF,TGCGCCAGCAGCTTGGCCCTAGACACTAGCGGGGCTAGCACAGATACGCAGTATTTT
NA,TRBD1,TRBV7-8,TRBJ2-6,CASSTRDSFVSGANVLTF,TGTGCCAGCAGCACCCGGGACAGCTTCGTCTCTGGGGCCAACGTCCTGACTTTC
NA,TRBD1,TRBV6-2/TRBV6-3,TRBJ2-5,CASSYDRASETQYF,TGTGCCAGCAGTTACGACAGGGCCTCGGAGACCCAGTACTTC
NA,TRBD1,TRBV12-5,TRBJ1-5,CASVEGQVGQPQHF,TGTGCTAGTGTAGAAGGACAGGTCGGACAGCCCCAGCATTTT
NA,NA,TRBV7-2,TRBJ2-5,CASSLVGVGQETQYF,TGTGCCAGCAGCTTAGTAGGGGTCGGACAAGAGACCCAGTACTTC
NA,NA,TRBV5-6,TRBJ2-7,CASSLGADYEQYF,TGTGCCAGCAGCTTGGGGGCGGACTACGAGCAGTACTTC
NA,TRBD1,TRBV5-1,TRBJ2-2,CASFRTGGDTGELFF,TGCGCCAGTTTTAGGACAGGGGGAGACACCGGGGAGCTGTTTTTT
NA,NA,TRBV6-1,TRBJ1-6,CANGLGNSPLHF,TGTGCCAACGGACTAGGGAATTCACCCCTCCACTTT
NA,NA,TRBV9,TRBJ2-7,CASSASVSLGNNEQYF,TGTGCCAGCAGCGCGTCAGTCTCGTTAGGGAACAATGAGCAGTACTTC
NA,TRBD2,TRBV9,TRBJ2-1,CASSGLPSGSAEREQFF,TGTGCCAGCAGCGGCCTACCTAGCGGGAGTGCTGAACGTGAGCAGTTCTTC
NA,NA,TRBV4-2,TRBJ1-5,CASSPTPDSGSSNQPQHF,TGTGCCAGCAGCCCGACCCCGGACAGCGGTTCTAGCAATCAGCCCCAGCATTTT
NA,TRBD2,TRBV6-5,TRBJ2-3,CASSYLASGRADTQYF,TGTGCCAGCAGTTACCTAGCTAGCGGGAGAGCCGATACGCAGTATTTT
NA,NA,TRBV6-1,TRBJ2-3,CAGLKQNTDTQYF,TGTGCCGGCCTGAAGCAGAACACAGATACGCAGTATTTT
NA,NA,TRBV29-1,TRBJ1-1,CSVKVGQNTEAFF,TGCAGCGTTAAAGTGGGGCAGAACACCGAAGCTTTCTTT
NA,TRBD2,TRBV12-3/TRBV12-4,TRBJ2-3,CASSQTRGPGTTSTETQYF,TGTGCCAGCAGCCAAACTCGTGGTCCGGGGACTACTAGCACAGAGACGCAGTATTTT
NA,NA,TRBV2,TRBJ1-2,CASSEFRTYGYTF,TGTGCCAGCAGTGAATTCAGGACCTATGGCTACACCTTC
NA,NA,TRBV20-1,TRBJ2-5,CSARERTGGWAGETQYF,TGCAGTGCTAGAGAGAGGACTGGCGGATGGGCCGGGGAGACCCAGTACTTC
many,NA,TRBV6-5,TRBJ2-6,CASSRSGANVLTF,TGTGCCAGCAGCCGCTCTGGGGCCAACGTCCTGACTTTC
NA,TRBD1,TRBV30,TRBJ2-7,CAWSGGTGDEQYF,TGTGCCTGGAGTGGAGGGACAGGGGACGAGCAGTACTTC
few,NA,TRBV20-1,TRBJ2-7,CSAIAPGNYEQYF,TGCAGTGCTATCGCTCCCGGGAACTACGAGCAGTACTTC
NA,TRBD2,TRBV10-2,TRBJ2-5,CATAPGLAGGETQYF,TGCGCCACCGCCCCGGGACTAGCGGGAGGAGAGACCCAGTACTTC
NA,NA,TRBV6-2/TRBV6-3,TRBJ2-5,CASSWESPPNYNEQYF,TGTGCCAGCAGTTGGGAGTCCCCCCCCAATTACAATGAGCAGTACTTC
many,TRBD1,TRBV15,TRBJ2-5,CATSRLGQGEETQYF,TGTGCCACCAGCAGATTAGGACAGGGGGAAGAGACCCAGTACTTC
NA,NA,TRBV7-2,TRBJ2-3,CASSLGSVKGTDTQYF,TGTGCCAGCAGCTTAGGATCGGTGAAAGGGACAGATACGCAGTATTTT
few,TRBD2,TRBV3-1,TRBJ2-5,CASSQEGRLAEGETQYF,TGTGCCAGCAGCCAAGAAGGACGACTAGCTGAGGGGGAGACCCAGTACTTC
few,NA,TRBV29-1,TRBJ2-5,CSVGNPETQYF,TGCAGCGTCGGGAACCCAGAGACCCAGTACTTC
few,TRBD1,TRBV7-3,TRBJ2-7,CASSRGQGREQYF,TGTGCCAGCAGCCGTGGACAGGGAAGAGAGCAGTACTTC
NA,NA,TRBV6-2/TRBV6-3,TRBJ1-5,CASSPLDGNQPQHF,TGTGCCAGCAGCCCCTTGGACGGCAATCAGCCCCAGCATTTT
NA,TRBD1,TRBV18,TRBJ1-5,CASSLAFTQGPNQPQHF,TGTGCCAGCTCTCTCGCATTTACACAGGGGCCCAATCAGCCCCAGCATTTT
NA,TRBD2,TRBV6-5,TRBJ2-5,CASSYSTSGRPPSKETQYF,TGTGCCAGCAGTTACTCGACTAGCGGGAGGCCCCCTTCAAAGGAGACCCAGTACTTC
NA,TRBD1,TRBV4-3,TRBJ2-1,CASSQPRQGWNEQFF,TGCGCCAGCAGCCAACCCAGACAGGGGTGGAATGAGCAGTTCTTC
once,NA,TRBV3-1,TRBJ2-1,CASSQGTLADGQFF,TGTGCCAGCAGCCAAGGGACCCTTGCAGATGGGCAGTTCTTC
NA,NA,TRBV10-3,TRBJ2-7,CAISETPCEQYF,TGTGCCATCAGTGAGACGCCGTGCGAGCAGTACTTC
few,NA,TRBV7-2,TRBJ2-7,CASSLVVRTYEQYF,TGTGCCAGCAGCTTAGTTGTCAGAACCTACGAGCAGTACTTC
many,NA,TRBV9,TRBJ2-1,CASSTGAYNEQFF,TGTGCCAGCAGCACCGGGGCCTACAATGAGCAGTTCTTC
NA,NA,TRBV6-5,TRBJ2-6,CASSSPDGVPSGANVLTF,TGTGCCAGCAGTTCCCCCGACGGGGTTCCCTCTGGGGCCAACGTCCTGACTTTC
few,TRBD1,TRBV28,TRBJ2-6,CASSTTGSGANVLTF,TGTGCCAGCAGTACGACAGGGTCTGGGGCCAACGTCCTGACTTTC
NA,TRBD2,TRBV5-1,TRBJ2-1,CASSLYSGVIYNEQFF,TGCGCCAGCAGCTTGTATAGCGGGGTAATCTACAATGAGCAGTTCTTC
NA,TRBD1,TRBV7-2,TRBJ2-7,CASSFGAPGQGVYEQYF,TGTGCCAGCAGCTTTGGAGCCCCAGGGCAGGGGGTTTACGAGCAGTACTTC